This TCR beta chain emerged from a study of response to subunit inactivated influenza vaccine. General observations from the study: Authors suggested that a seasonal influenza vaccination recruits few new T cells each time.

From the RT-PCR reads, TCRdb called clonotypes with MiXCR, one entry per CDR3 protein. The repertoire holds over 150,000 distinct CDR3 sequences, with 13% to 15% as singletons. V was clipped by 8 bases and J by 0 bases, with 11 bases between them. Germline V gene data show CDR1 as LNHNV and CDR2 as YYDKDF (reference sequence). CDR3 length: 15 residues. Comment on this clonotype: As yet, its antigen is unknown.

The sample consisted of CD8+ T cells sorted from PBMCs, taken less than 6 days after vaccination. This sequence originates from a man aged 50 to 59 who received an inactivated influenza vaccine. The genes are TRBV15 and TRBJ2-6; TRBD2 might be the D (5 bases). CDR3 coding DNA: TGTGCCACCTCCGGAGGCCTCTCTGGGGCCAACGTCCTGACTTTC. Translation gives CATSGGLSGANVLTF.